These 30 T cell receptor beta chains were sequenced from one sample in a study of cytomegalovirus exposure and HLA in healthy donors. PCR involved 60 Vbeta and 13 Jbeta primers. The assay was immunoSEQ multiplex PCR, and TCRdb's table has in-frame clones only and misses some. There are about 120,000 clones in the sample; roughly 80% occur only once, and around 1.5% lies in the top ten. Sequencing was performed on PBMCs. The receptors derive from a woman under 30 in good health and CMV-seronegative.

The chain uses TRBV18 and TRBJ1-1, with TRBD1 identical over 7 bases. This CDR3 has 17 residues. Per germline, CDR1 KGHSH and CDR2 LQKENI. The V and J ends lost 2 bases and 7 bases, in that order; junction bases with no gene match: 16. The CDR3 DNA reads as TGTGCCAGCTCACCAATGGCAGGGGGGTCAGCAGGCAGTGAAGCTTTCTTT. Translation: CASSPMAGGSAGSEAFF.

Concerning this clone: The same CDR3 also results from other DNA sequences found in this sample. The chain combines TRBV5-4 with TRBJ2-7; TRBD2 might be the D (5 bases). The V end was cut by 6 bases, the J end by 2 bases, with 15 bases between. Germline V CDR1 and CDR2: SGHNT, YYREEE (reference sequence). The CDR3 contains 14 residues. Written as DNA, the CDR3 is TGTGCCAGCACCGACTACGGTACCCCCTACGAGCAGTACTTC. This sequence encodes CASTDYGTPYEQYF.

The rearrangement links TRBV11-3 to TRBJ2-2; a weak D match, TRBD1 (6 bases). Germline assignment: CDR1 SGHNT and CDR2 YENEEA. The CDR3 loop spans 13 amino acids. V dropped 5 bases and J dropped 6 bases, with 10 bases sitting between them. CDR3 sequence (DNA): TGTGCCAGCAGCGAATACAGGGCCGGGGAGCTGTTTTTT. Translated, it gives CASSEYRAGELFF.

The chain carries TRBV19 and TRBJ2-2; TRBD2 agrees at 11 bases. The CDR3 covers 15 residues. Germline V gene sequence: CDR1 LNHDA, CDR2 SQIVND (reference sequence). With 5 bases clipped from V and 4 bases from J, the junction kept 3 bases outside the gene matches. CDR3 loop: CASSPSGRSTGELFF. In DNA form, the CDR3 reads TGTGCCAGTAGTCCTAGCGGGAGGAGCACCGGGGAGCTGTTTTTT.

V usage is TRBV5-5 and J usage is TRBJ1-2; maybe TRBD1 (5 bases). Germline loops: CDR1 SGHKS, CDR2 YYEKEE (reference sequence). Trimming removed 0 bases at V and 8 bases at J, with 8 bases between. The CDR3 is 12 residues long. The CDR3 loop reads CASSLEGLGYTF. DNA for the CDR3: TGTGCCAGCAGCTTGGAGGGGCTCGGCTACACCTTC.

V gene TRBV2 combines with J gene TRBJ2-1; tentative D call: TRBD2 (6 bases). Germline CDR1 and CDR2: SNHLY and FYNNEI. The CDR3 extends over 12 amino acids. Trimming cost V 7 bases and J 8 bases, with 12 bases left between them. The CDR3 loop reads CASKEGHDEQFF. CDR3 sequence (DNA): TGTGCCAGCAAGGAGGGGCACGATGAGCAGTTCTTC.

As concerns this clone: The sample contains more than one DNA sequence encoding this CDR3. V is TRBV18 and J is TRBJ2-1; TRBD2 matches at 7 bases. V was clipped by 3 bases and J by 4 bases; unmatched bases: 0. CDR1 and CDR2 (germline): KGHSH, LQKENI. The CDR3 sequence is 13 residues long. The CDR3 here is CASSPGLYNEQFF. CDR3 nucleotides: TGTGCCAGCTCACCGGGACTATACAATGAGCAGTTCTTC.

The chain carries TRBV13 and TRBJ2-7, with 8 bases identical to TRBD2. This CDR3 comprises 14 residues. V trimming: 2 bases; J trimming: 7 bases; junction bases outside the gene matches: 7. Germline-derived CDR1 and CDR2 are PRHDT and FYEKMQ (reference sequence). DNA for the CDR3: TGTGCCAGCAGCTTAAACGGGAGGGCCGGAGAGCAGTACTTC. Protein: CASSLNGRAGEQYF.

The J gene is TRBJ1-1, the V gene TRBV6-5; D not certain. Trimming cost V 0 bases and J 5 bases, with 13 bases left between them. The germline V gene encodes CDR1 MNHEY and CDR2 SVGAGI. The CDR3 runs to 15 residues. Here the CDR3 DNA reads TGTGCCAGCAGTTACTCAAGTGGGAGGGAAACTGAAGCTTTCTTT. Its translation is CASSYSSGRETEAFF.

The chain is built from TRBV19 and TRBJ1-2; D is unresolved. CDR3 length equals 15 residues. Trimming left V 3 bases short and J 4 bases short, with 15 bases between. The germline gives CDR1 LNHDA, CDR2 SQIVND (reference sequence). CDR3 in amino acids: CASSMTRTSPYGYTF. The CDR3 nucleotides are TGTGCCAGTAGTATGACTAGAACCAGCCCCTATGGCTACACCTTC.

The rearrangement links TRBV30 to TRBJ1-4; weak D call: TRBD1 (6 bases). The CDR3 length is 17 residues. Germline V lookup: CDR1 GTSNPN, CDR2 SVGIG (reference sequence). Trimming took off 2 bases at V and 2 bases at J, with 18 bases between the two ends. CDR3 bases: TGTGCCTGGAGTAGAGGCGCCCCAGGGGCTACTAATGAAAAACTGTTTTTT. Protein sequence: CAWSRGAPGATNEKLFF.

This CDR3 is CASSIPGTEAFF. The CDR3 nucleotides are TGTGCCAGTAGTATTCCAGGCACTGAAGCTTTCTTT. The chain joins TRBV19 to TRBJ1-1; unclear D gene. The CDR3 has 12 residues. Germline-derived CDR1 and CDR2 are LNHDA and SQIVND (reference sequence). V lost 3 bases to trimming and J lost 4 bases, with 6 bases between them.

The V and J genes are TRBV27 and TRBJ2-5; D is undetermined. CDR1 is MNHEY, CDR2 SMNVEV, per germline (reference sequence). The CDR3 runs 17 residues. Trimming pared 3 bases from V and 5 bases from J, leaving 22 bases between. The CDR3 DNA follows: TGTGCCAGCAGTTTTAGGTCAGCGCACCGACTCCTGGAGACCCAGTACTTC. It specifies CASSFRSAHRLLETQYF.

The gene calls are TRBV5-1 and TRBJ2-6, with unresolved D. With 5 bases removed from V and 1 base from J, the gap between germline ends came to 7 bases. Germline V gene lookup returns CDR1 SGHRS and CDR2 YFSETQ. The CDR3 runs 14 residues. CDR3 coding DNA: TGCGCCAGCAGTTTCGCGTCTGGGGCCAACGTCCTGACTTTC. It specifies CASSFASGANVLTF. Drawing the rest from reference TRBV5-1 and TRBJ2-6, the complete variable domain is KAGVTQTPRYLIKTRGQQVTLSCSPISGHRSVSWYQQTPGQGLQFLFEYFSETQRNKGNFPGRFSGRQFSNSRSEMNVSTLELGDSALYLCASSFASGANVLTFGAGSRLTVL.

This chain's CDR3 is CAIRAQGAGTDTQYF. In DNA, the CDR3 is TGTGCCATCAGGGCCCAAGGGGCAGGTACAGATACGCAGTATTTT. This sequence joins TRBV10-3 and TRBJ2-3, with a possible D match to TRBD1 (5 bases). From germline, CDR1 is ENHRY and CDR2 SYGVKD. The CDR3 is made up of 15 amino acids. Trimming left V 6 bases short and J 3 bases short, with 16 bases between.

The chain couples TRBV6-6 to TRBJ1-1; 7 nucleotides align to TRBD1. The CDR3 extends over 15 amino acids. The V gene end was trimmed by 2 bases and the J gene end by 6 bases; junction bases not matched to a gene: 9. CDR1 and CDR2 (germline): MNHNY, SVGAGI (reference sequence). The CDR3 protein is CASSYGRQGPSEAFF. CDR3 DNA: TGTGCCAGCAGTTACGGACGACAGGGCCCATCTGAAGCTTTCTTT.

CDR3 sequence reads: CASSPRGNNEQFF. For the CDR3, the DNA is TGTGCCAGCTCACCAAGGGGGAACAATGAGCAGTTCTTC. The chain has TRBV18 and TRBJ2-1, with D possibly matching TRBD1 (6 bases). V was pared by 2 bases and J by 5 bases, with 7 bases between. The CDR3 is made up of 13 amino acids. Germline V CDR1 and CDR2: KGHSH, LQKENI.

J is TRBJ1-5 and V is TRBV9, with D unresolved. There are 14 residues in the CDR3. Germline CDR1 SGDLS, CDR2 YYNGEE. Trimming removed 3 bases at V and 7 bases at J, with 14 bases between. CDR3 sequence: CASSADQDGQPQHF. The CDR3 nucleotides read TGTGCCAGCAGCGCCGACCAGGATGGGCAGCCCCAGCATTTT.

The chain joins TRBV15 to TRBJ1-2, with 7 bases aligning to TRBD1. CDR3 size: 15 residues. With V trimmed by 0 bases and J by 7 bases, 8 bases remained unmatched. Germline loops: CDR1 LNHNV, CDR2 YYDKDF (reference sequence). Here the CDR3 DNA reads TGTGCCACCAGCAGAGACGGCGGCCCAGGGGGTGGCTACACCTTC. Its translation: CATSRDGGPGGGYTF.

The gene calls are TRBV7-9 and TRBJ2-7, with a possible D match to TRBD1 (5 bases). The CDR3 length is 13 residues. Trimming removed 5 bases at V and 2 bases at J, with 10 bases between. CDR1 and CDR2 from the germline V gene are SEHNR and FQNEAQ (reference sequence). The CDR3 DNA sequence: TGTGCCAGCAGCCCCAGGGATACCTACGAGCAGTACTTC. This sequence encodes CASSPRDTYEQYF. Filled out from reference TRBV7-9 and TRBJ2-7, the complete variable domain reads DTGVSQNPRHKITKRGQNVTFRCDPISEHNRLYWYRQTLGQGPEFLTYFQNEAQLEKSRLLSDRFSAERPKGSFSTLEIQRTEQGDSAMYLCASSPRDTYEQYFGPGTRLTVT.

On this clone itself: The sample has other DNA sequences that encode this CDR3 too. The V and J genes are TRBV5-1 and TRBJ1-2, with TRBD1 matching over 10 bases. The V gene end was trimmed by 4 bases and the J gene end by 1 base; junction bases not matched to a gene: 4. The CDR3 runs 15 residues. Germline CDR1 and CDR2: SGHRS and YFSETQ. In nucleotides, the CDR3 is TGCGCCAGCAGCCCATGGACAGGGGGTAACTATGGCTACACCTTC. Amino acids: CASSPWTGGNYGYTF.

V and J are TRBV29-1 and TRBJ1-1; no reliable D call. The germline CDR1 and CDR2 sequences are SQVTM and ANQGSEA. CDR3 length: 15 amino acids. V gave up 0 bases and J gave up 0 bases, with 11 bases separating them. In nucleotides, the CDR3 is TGCAGCGTTGAAGATCGCTGGCAGATGAACACTGAAGCTTTCTTT. Translated: CSVEDRWQMNTEAFF.

The gene calls are TRBV19 and TRBJ1-1; D is unresolved. The V gene's germline CDR1 is LNHDA and CDR2 SQIVND (reference sequence). The CDR3 runs 13 residues. Trimming pared 5 bases from V and 5 bases from J, leaving 12 bases between. DNA for the CDR3: TGTGCCAGTAGTTCCCCCGACAAAACTGAAGCTTTCTTT. Amino acid sequence: CASSSPDKTEAFF.

This sequence joins TRBV5-4 and TRBJ1-2; TRBD1 is a possible D gene (5 bases). Germline V gene lookup returns CDR1 SGHNT and CDR2 YYREEE (reference sequence). Trimming pared 4 bases from V and 4 bases from J, leaving 11 bases between. The CDR3 runs 13 residues. CDR3 nucleotide sequence: TGTGCCAGCAGCCGAACAGGTCTCTATGGCTACACCTTC. Translated, it gives CASSRTGLYGYTF.

The genes are TRBV27 and TRBJ2-6; D gene unclear. The CDR3 sequence is 15 residues long. The germline V and J ends were trimmed by 8 bases and 0 bases, with 11 bases remaining between them. Germline loops: CDR1 MNHEY, CDR2 SMNVEV (reference sequence). CDR3 sequence reads: CASSGRLSGANVLTF. The CDR3 region has the DNA TGTGCCAGCTCAGGCAGGCTCTCTGGGGCCAACGTCCTGACTTTC.

The chain links TRBV6-5 to TRBJ2-1; the match to TRBD1 covers 7 bases. Germline trimming cut 4 bases from V and 15 bases from J; bases unmatched to any gene: 15. Germline V gene data show CDR1 as MNHEY and CDR2 as SVGAGI. CDR3 length: 14 amino acids. This chain's CDR3 is CASSSYARQGRVFF. In DNA, the CDR3 is TGTGCCAGCAGTTCCTACGCACGACAGGGAAGGGTGTTCTTC.

The chain carries TRBV5-4 and TRBJ2-7, with D possibly TRBD1 on 5 matching bases. CDR1 SGHNT and CDR2 YYREEE come from the germline V gene (reference sequence). The CDR3 length is 14 residues. V was pared by 1 base and J by 1 base, with 9 bases between. CDR3 protein: CASSLLGASYEQYF. For the CDR3, the DNA is TGTGCCAGCAGCTTGTTAGGGGCTTCCTACGAGCAGTACTTC.

This chain uses TRBV2 with TRBJ1-5, with TRBD1 matching over 7 bases. Germline CDR1 SNHLY, CDR2 FYNNEI. J was trimmed by 7 bases and V by 6 bases; bases with no gene match: 9. The CDR3 has 14 residues. The DNA of the CDR3 is TGTGCCAGCAGACTAGACAGGGCCCAACAGCCCCAGCATTTT. Translating gives CASRLDRAQQPQHF.

A few counts support this clone. The J gene is TRBJ1-6, the V gene TRBV15; the match to TRBD1 covers 11 bases. With V trimmed by 1 base and J by 4 bases, 6 bases remained unmatched. The CDR3 spans 18 residues. Germline V gene lookup returns CDR1 LNHNV and CDR2 YYDKDF (reference sequence). The CDR3 coding sequence is TGTGCCACCAGCAGAGGACCCCGGGACAGGGGGTATAATTCACCCCTCCACTTT. Protein product: CATSRGPRDRGYNSPLHF.

The chain links TRBV29-1 to TRBJ1-4, with a possible D match to TRBD1 (5 bases). V gave up 4 bases and J gave up 5 bases, with 11 bases separating them. The CDR3 contains 13 residues. The germline V gene encodes CDR1 SQVTM and CDR2 ANQGSEA. This chain's CDR3 is CSVGGGRNEKLFF. In DNA, the CDR3 is TGCAGCGTTGGGGGCGGAAGGAATGAAAAACTGTTTTTT.